This TCR beta chain emerged from a study of cytomegalovirus exposure and HLA in healthy donors. Study-wide context: It was reported in a later analysis that the same platform had been used for the 120 validation repertoires as for the 550 to 700 first-cohort repertoires. Regarding the study as a whole: Researchers counted around 170 TCR beta chains as cytomegalovirus-associated. Most TCR sequences were seen very rarely across donors, but some public TCRs occurred in many.

A word on this clone: The antigen is unknown.

The donors were part of the roughly 120-subject validation cohort, which stood apart from the approximately 640-subject first cohort. The CDR3 spans 13 residues. From germline, CDR1 is SEHNR and CDR2 FQNEAQ (reference sequence). V lost 6 bases and J lost 3, with 10 bases in between. Repertoires were generated with immunoSEQ multiplex PCR, while TCRdb's copy carries only in-frame clones and drops some. Of about 190,000 clones in the sample, roughly 86% are singletons; the top ten hold around 1.6%. The sequencing sample was made of PBMCs. The TCR comes from a woman aged 18-35 years in good health and CMV-seronegative. This chain connects TRBV7-9 to TRBJ2-3, with D possibly being TRBD2 (6 bases). CDR3 in amino acids: CASSSLATDTQYF. The CDR3 DNA reads TGTGCCAGCAGTTCACTAGCTACAGATACGCAGTATTTT.